This TCR beta chain was sequenced for a study of CD8 T cells in Susac syndrome. On this clonotype: The target antigen is unknown.

RNA in amounts of about 0.5 to 1 ug was reverse transcribed with random hexamers. TCRdb processed the immunoSEQ multiplex PCR reads anew with MiXCR; each CDR3 protein has one entry. The table lists 200,000 to 250,000 distinct CDR3 sequences, about 94% of them singletons. Findings and limits, study-wide: The CD4+ T cell repertoire of patients with Susac syndrome showed no detectable clonal expansion.

There are 13 residues in the CDR3. J lost 4 bases, V lost 5 bases, and 3 bases had no gene match. Germline CDR1 SGHNT, CDR2 YYREEE (reference sequence). Sequenced: CD4+ T cells from PBMCs. The chain couples TRBV5-4 to TRBJ1-1, with 9 bases aligning to TRBD1. The receptor's source is a human donor with Susac syndrome. The CDR3 protein is CASRWTGATEAFF. CDR3 bases: TGTGCCAGCAGGTGGACAGGGGCCACTGAAGCTTTCTTT.